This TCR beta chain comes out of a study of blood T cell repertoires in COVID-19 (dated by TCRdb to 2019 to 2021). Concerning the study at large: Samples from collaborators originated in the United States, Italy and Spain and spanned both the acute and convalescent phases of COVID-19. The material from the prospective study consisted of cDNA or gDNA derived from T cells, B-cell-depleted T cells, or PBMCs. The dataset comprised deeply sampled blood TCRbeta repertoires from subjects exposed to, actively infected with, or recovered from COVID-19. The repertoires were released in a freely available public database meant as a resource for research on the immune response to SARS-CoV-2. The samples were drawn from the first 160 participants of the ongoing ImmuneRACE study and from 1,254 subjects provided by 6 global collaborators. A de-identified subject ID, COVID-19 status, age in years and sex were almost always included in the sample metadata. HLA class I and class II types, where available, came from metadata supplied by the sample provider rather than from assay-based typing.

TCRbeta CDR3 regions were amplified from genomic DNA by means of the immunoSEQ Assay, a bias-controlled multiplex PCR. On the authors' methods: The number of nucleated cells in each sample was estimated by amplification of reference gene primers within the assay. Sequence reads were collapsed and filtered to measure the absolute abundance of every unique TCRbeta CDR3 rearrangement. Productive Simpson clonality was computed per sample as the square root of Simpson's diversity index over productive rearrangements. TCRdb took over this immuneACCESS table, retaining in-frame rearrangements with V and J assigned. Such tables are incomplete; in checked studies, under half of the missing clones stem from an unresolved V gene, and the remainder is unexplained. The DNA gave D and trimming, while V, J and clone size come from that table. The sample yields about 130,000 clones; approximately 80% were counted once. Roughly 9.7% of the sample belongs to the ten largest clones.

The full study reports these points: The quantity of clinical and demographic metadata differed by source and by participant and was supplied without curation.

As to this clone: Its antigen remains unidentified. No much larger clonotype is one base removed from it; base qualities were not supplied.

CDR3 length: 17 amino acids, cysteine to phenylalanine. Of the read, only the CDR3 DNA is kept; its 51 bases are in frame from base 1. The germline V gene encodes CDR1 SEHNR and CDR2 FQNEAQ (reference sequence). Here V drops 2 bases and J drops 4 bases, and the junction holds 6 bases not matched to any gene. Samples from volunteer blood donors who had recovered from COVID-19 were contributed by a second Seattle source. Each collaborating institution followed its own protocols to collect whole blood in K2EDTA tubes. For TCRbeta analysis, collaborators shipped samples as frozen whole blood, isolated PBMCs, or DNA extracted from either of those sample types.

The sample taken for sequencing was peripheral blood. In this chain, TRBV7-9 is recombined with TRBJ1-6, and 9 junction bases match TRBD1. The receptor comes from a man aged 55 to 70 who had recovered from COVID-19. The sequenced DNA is TGTGCCAGCAGCTTAACCCTCGGACAGGGGTATAATTCACCCCTCCACTTT. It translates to CASSLTLGQGYNSPLHF. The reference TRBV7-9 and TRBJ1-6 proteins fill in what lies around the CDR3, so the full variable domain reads DTGVSQNPRHKITKRGQNVTFRCDPISEHNRLYWYRQTLGQGPEFLTYFQNEAQLEKSRLLSDRFSAERPKGSFSTLEIQRTEQGDSAMYLCASSLTLGQGYNSPLHFGNGTRLTVT.